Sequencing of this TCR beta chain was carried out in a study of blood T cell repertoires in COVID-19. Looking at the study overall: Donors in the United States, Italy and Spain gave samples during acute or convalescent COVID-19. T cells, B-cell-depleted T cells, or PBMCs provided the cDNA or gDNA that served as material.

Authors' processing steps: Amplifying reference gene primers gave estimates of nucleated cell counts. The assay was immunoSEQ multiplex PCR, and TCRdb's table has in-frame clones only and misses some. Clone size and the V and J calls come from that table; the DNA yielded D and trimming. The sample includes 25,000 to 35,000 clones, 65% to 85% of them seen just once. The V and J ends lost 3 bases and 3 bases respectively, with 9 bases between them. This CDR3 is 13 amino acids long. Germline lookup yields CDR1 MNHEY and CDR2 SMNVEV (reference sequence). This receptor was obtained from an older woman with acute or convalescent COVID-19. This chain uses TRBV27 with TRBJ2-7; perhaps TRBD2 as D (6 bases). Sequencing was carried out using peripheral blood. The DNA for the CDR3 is TGTGCCAGCAGTTTGCGGGGAAACTACGAGCAGTACTTC. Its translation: CASSLRGNYEQYF.